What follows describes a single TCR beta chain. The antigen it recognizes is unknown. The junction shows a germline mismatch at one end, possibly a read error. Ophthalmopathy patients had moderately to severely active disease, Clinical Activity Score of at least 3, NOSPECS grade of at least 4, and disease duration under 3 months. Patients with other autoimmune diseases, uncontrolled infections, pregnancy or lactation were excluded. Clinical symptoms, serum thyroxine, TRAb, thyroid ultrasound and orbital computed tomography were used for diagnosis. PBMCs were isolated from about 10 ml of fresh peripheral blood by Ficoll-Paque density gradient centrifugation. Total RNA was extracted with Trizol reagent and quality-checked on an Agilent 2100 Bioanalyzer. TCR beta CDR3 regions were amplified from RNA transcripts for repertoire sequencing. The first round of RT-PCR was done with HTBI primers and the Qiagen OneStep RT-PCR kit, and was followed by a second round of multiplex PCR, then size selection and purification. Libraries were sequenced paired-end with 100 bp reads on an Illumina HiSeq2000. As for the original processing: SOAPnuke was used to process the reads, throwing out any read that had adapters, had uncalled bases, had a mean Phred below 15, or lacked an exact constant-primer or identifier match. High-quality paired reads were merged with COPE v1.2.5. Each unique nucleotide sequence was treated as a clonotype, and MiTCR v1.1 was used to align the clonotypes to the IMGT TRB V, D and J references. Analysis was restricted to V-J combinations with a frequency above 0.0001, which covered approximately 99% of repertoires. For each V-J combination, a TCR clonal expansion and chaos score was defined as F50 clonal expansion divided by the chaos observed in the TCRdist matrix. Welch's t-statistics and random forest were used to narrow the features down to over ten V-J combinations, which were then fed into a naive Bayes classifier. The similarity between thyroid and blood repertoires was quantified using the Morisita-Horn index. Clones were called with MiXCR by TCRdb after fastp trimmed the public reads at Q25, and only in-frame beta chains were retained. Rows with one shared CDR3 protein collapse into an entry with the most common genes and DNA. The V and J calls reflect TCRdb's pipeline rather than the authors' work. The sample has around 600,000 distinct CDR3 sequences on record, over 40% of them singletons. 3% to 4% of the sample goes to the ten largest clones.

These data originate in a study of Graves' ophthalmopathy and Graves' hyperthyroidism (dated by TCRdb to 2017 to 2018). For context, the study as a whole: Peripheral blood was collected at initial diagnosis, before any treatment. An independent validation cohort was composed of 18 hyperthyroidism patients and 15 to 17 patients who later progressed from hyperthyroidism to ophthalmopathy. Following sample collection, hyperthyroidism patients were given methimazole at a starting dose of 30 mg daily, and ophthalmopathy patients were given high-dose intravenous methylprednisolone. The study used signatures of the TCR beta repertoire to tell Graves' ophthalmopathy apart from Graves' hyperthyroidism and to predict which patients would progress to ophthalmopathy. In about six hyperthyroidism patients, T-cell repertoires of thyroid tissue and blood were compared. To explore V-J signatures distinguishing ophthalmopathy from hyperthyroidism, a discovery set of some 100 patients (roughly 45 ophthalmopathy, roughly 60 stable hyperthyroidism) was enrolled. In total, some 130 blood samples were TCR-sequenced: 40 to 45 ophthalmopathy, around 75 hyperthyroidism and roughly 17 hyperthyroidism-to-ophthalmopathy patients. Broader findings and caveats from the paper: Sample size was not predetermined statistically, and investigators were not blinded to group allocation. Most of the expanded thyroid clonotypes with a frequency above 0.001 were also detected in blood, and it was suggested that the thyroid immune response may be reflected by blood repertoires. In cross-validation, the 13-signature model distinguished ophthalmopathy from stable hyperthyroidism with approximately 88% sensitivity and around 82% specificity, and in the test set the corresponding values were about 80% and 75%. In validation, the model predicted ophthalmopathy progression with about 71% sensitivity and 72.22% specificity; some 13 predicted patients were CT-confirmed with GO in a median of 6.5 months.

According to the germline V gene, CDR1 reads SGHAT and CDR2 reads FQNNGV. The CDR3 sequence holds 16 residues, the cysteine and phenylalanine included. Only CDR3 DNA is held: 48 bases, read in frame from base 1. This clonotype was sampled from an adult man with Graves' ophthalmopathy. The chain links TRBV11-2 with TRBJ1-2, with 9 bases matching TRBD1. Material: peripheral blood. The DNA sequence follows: TGTCCCAGCAGCTCCGTCGCCGGGACAGGGAACTATGGCTACACCTTC. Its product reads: CPSSSVAGTGNYGYTF.